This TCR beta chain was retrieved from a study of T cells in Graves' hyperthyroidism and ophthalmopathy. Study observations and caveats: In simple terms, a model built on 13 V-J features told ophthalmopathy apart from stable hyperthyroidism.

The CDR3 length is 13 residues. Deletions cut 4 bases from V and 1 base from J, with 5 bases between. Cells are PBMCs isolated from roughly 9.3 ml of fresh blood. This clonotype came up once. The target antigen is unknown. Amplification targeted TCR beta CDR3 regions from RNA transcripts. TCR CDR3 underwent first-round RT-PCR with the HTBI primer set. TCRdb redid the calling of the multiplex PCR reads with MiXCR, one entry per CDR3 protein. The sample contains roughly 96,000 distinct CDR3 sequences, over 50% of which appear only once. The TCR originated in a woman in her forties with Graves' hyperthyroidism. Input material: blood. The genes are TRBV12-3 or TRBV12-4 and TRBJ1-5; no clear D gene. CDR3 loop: CASSSKSNQPQHF. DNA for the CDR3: TGTGCCAGCAGTTCGAAGAGCAATCAGCCCCAGCATTTT.